This TCR beta chain was profiled in a study of blood T cell repertoires in COVID-19. Study context: T cells, B-cell-depleted T cells, or PBMCs supplied cDNA or gDNA.

Patients at the Seattle site were enrolled during active infection and followed longitudinally. Measured with immunoSEQ multiplex PCR; TCRdb has only the in-frame clones, and not every one. The data contain a few hundred thousand clones, approximately 89% of them seen just once; the ten biggest clones take up 3.5% to 4%. This clonotype was sampled from a woman in her fifties or sixties with COVID-19, enrolled during active disease. Sequencing was performed on peripheral blood.

The chain's CDR3 is CASSSQGTGGELFF. The CDR3 DNA follows: TGTGCCAGCAGCTCGCAAGGGACAGGCGGGGAGCTGTTTTTT. V usage is TRBV7-3 and J usage is TRBJ2-2; 8 bases map to TRBD1. Germline CDR1 reads SGHTA; CDR2 reads FQGTGA. CDR3 size: 14 residues. V was pared by 4 bases and J by 7 bases, with 5 bases of the junction left unmatched.